Following are 29 T cell receptor beta chains from one sample sequenced in a study of T-cell memory formation after mild COVID-19. A single record per CDR3 protein comes from TCRdb applying MiXCR to the 5' RACE reads. The sample consists of a few hundred thousand distinct CDR3 sequences, 7.5% to 10% of them appearing once. Sequenced sample: PBMCs or a T cell subset sorted from them (not recorded which). The receptors were gathered from a man in his late teens or twenties who had mild COVID-19 (a few samples of this study predate the infection). Cell type and time point are not known.

This clonotype has a handful of counts. The rearrangement uses TRBV7-2 and TRBJ1-4; tentative D call: TRBD1 (6 bases). Germline CDR1 and CDR2: SGHTA and FQGNSA. V was shortened by 2 bases and J by 8 bases, with 9 bases between the two germline ends. There are 13 residues in the CDR3. Written as DNA, the CDR3 is TGTGCCAGCAGCTTACAGGGGTGGGAAAAACTGTTTTTT. This gives the protein CASSLQGWEKLFF.

This clonotype was seen more than once but under ten times. The chain combines TRBV7-9 with TRBJ2-7; 7 bases agree with TRBD1. J was trimmed by 9 bases and V by 5 bases; bases with no gene match: 10. Germline V gene sequence: CDR1 SEHNR, CDR2 FQNEAQ (reference sequence). This CDR3 is 13 amino acids long. In DNA form, the CDR3 reads TGTGCCAGCAGCGGGACAGCCACCACCTCGCAGTACTTC. Its translation: CASSGTATTSQYF.

This clonotype has ten or more counts. The germline gene is not matched at one end of the junction; a read error may be the cause. The V and J genes are TRBV5-1 and TRBJ2-2; D remains ambiguous. This CDR3 contains 14 residues. The V gene's germline CDR1 is SGHRS and CDR2 YFSETQ. Here the CDR3 reads CASSLGPNTGELFF. CDR3 DNA: TGTGCCAGCAGCTTAGGTCCTAACACCGGGGAGCTGTTTTTT.

The CDR3 region has the DNA TGTGCCAGCACCCGACAGGCCTCCTACGAGCAGTACGTC. Translated: CASTRQASYEQYV. The V and J genes are TRBV6-6 and TRBJ2-7; weak D call: TRBD1 (6 bases). Germline values: CDR1 MNHNY, CDR2 SVGAGI (reference sequence). CDR3 length equals 13 residues. The germline V and J ends were trimmed by 7 bases and 0 bases, with 10 bases remaining between them.

The V call is TRBV20-1, the J call TRBJ1-2; D unclear. CDR3 length: 18 residues. Germline CDR1 is DFQATT and CDR2 is SNEGSKA (reference sequence). The V end lost 5 bases, the J end lost 0 bases, and 25 bases lay between the germline ends. The CDR3 DNA is TGCAGTGCTTTAAGTTACTCGGACCTCCTAAGATCTAACTATGGCTACACCTTC. This codes for CSALSYSDLLRSNYGYTF.

The chain carries TRBV20-1 and TRBJ2-1; TRBD1 matches at 10 bases. Germline trimming cut 3 bases from V and 6 bases from J; bases unmatched to any gene: 8. Germline V gene sequence: CDR1 DFQATT, CDR2 SNEGSKA (reference sequence). The CDR3 consists of 15 residues. The CDR3 spells CSASSEDRGPNEQFF. The CDR3 bases are TGCAGTGCTAGCTCTGAAGACAGGGGGCCCAATGAGCAGTTCTTC.

V and J are TRBV4-1 and TRBJ1-1; 8 nucleotides agree with TRBD1. The CDR3 totals 13 residues. Per the germline V gene, CDR1 is MGHRA and CDR2 is YSYEKL. Trimming took 4 bases from V and 7 from J; bases not matched to a gene: 5. CDR3 sequence (DNA): TGCGCCAGCAGCCGGACAGGGATCGGTGAAGCTTTCTTT. Residues: CASSRTGIGEAFF.

The V and J genes are TRBV28 and TRBJ1-5; D is undetermined. Trimming left V 7 bases short and J 0 bases short, with 13 bases between. CDR3 length equals 15 residues. CDR1 is MDHEN, CDR2 SYDVKM, per germline. The CDR3 region has the DNA TGTGCCAGCAAGCCAGCCGGCTATAGCAATCAGCCCCAGCATTTT. Protein product: CASKPAGYSNQPQHF.

There are a few counts of this clonotype. The chain combines TRBV12-3 or TRBV12-4 with TRBJ2-1, with D maybe TRBD2 (5 bases). The CDR3 totals 13 residues. Trimming cost V 7 bases and J 0 bases, with 7 bases left between them. The CDR3 here is CASTRASYNEQFF. The CDR3 DNA reads as TGTGCCAGCACGAGGGCCTCCTACAATGAGCAGTTCTTC.

This clonotype was recorded many times. The chain carries TRBV4-1 and TRBJ2-3; D is possibly TRBD1 or TRBD2 (5 bases each). This CDR3 region has 16 residues. CDR1 is MGHRA and CDR2 is YSYEKL in the germline V gene. With 0 bases removed from V and 0 bases from J, the gap between germline ends came to 10 bases. Written as DNA, the CDR3 is TGCGCCAGCAGCCAAGAATCGGGACCTAGCACAGATACGCAGTATTTT. This codes for CASSQESGPSTDTQYF.

This clonotype has just a few counts. This chain links TRBV7-6 with TRBJ2-7, with TRBD1 as a possible D gene (5 bases). The ends were cut back, 5 bases at V and 9 bases at J, with 11 bases in the middle. The CDR3 is made up of 11 amino acids. Per germline, CDR1 SGHVS and CDR2 FNYEAQ. The CDR3 protein is CASSQDRRQYF. DNA of the CDR3: TGTGCCAGCAGCCAAGACAGAAGGCAGTACTTC.

The chain uses TRBV12-3 or TRBV12-4 and TRBJ2-7; D possibly corresponds to TRBD1 (5 bases). V was pared by 3 bases and J by 7 bases, with 7 bases between. The CDR3 covers 11 residues. CDR3 coding DNA: TGTGCCAGCAGTTTTAGGGGAGAGCAGTACTTC. As protein: CASSFRGEQYF.

CDR3 protein: CSAGTVNIQYF. In DNA form, the CDR3 reads TGCAGTGCCGGGACCGTTAACATTCAGTACTTC. The genes are TRBV20-1 and TRBJ2-4; D tentatively reads TRBD1 or TRBD2 (5 bases each). The CDR3 totals 11 residues. The germline V and J ends were trimmed by 6 bases and 7 bases, with 10 bases remaining between them. The germline V gene encodes CDR1 DFQATT and CDR2 SNEGSKA (reference sequence).

This clonotype showed up just a few times. The rearrangement joins TRBV7-3 to TRBJ1-1; no clear D. This CDR3 comprises 15 residues. The germline V gene encodes CDR1 SGHTA and CDR2 FQGTGA. V was shortened by 1 base and J by 2 bases, with 11 bases between the two germline ends. The CDR3 is CASSLNAGSNTEAFF. The CDR3, as DNA: TGTGCCAGCAGCTTAAACGCGGGATCAAACACTGAAGCTTTCTTT.

This chain uses TRBV6-2 or TRBV6-3 with TRBJ2-7, with 7 bases that match TRBD1. Unmatched junction bases numbered 5, after V lost 3 bases and J lost 6 bases. CDR1 and CDR2 from the germline V gene are MNHEY and SVGEGT. This CDR3 has 13 amino acids. The CDR3 DNA is TGTGCCAGCAGTTATCGGGACAGTGGCGAGCAGTACGTC. It is translated as CASSYRDSGEQYV.

This clonotype was seen only a few times. The chain is built from TRBV3-1 and TRBJ2-6; D not resolved. V lost 4 bases to trimming and J lost 0 bases, with 10 bases between them. Germline-derived CDR1 and CDR2 are LGHDT and YNNKEL (reference sequence). The CDR3 loop spans 16 amino acids. CDR3 nucleotide sequence: TGTGCCAGCAGCCCCGAGGCCCTCTCTGGGGCCAACGTCCTGACTTTC. Protein product: CASSPEALSGANVLTF.

As for this clonotype: Germline and junction disagree at one end, which may indicate a read error. The chain uses TRBV5-6 and TRBJ2-5; D is unresolved. This CDR3 spans 12 amino acids. CDR1 SGHDT and CDR2 YYEEEE come from the germline V gene. The CDR3: CASSLFTGSDNF. CDR3 in DNA: TGTGCCAGCAGCTTGTTTACCGGCAGCGACAACTTC.

This rearrangement joins TRBV18 to TRBJ1-2; a weak D match, TRBD1 (5 bases). Deletions cut 6 bases from V and 3 bases from J, with 20 bases between. The length of the CDR3 is 16 residues. Germline CDR1 reads KGHSH; CDR2 reads LQKENI. CDR3 DNA: TGTGCCAGCTCTCATAAAGACAGCGTGCCTTACTATGGCTACACCTTC. It is translated as CASSHKDSVPYYGYTF.

Of note for this clonotype: The junction does not match germline at one end; this may be a read error. The genes are TRBV28 and TRBJ1-5; maybe TRBD1 (6 bases). CDR1 and CDR2 (germline): MDHEN, SYDVKM. CDR3 length: 15 residues. Written as DNA, the CDR3 is TGTGCCAGCAATTTAGGGGGACCCGGCAATCAGCCCCAGCATTTT. Its translation is CASNLGGPGNQPQHF.

This clonotype was observed a handful of times. The genes are TRBV12-3 or TRBV12-4 and TRBJ2-5, with D tentatively TRBD1 (6 bases). The germline V and J ends were trimmed by 3 bases and 4 bases, with 9 bases remaining between them. The CDR3 runs to 13 residues. The CDR3, as DNA: TGTGCCAGCAGTTTGATCAGGGGAGAGACCCAGTACTTC. Translation gives CASSLIRGETQYF.

The V and J genes are TRBV4-3 and TRBJ1-1; TRBD1 agrees at 9 bases. Germline V lookup: CDR1 LGHNA, CDR2 YSLEER. This CDR3 spans 15 amino acids. With 0 bases clipped from V and 6 bases from J, the junction kept 5 bases outside the gene matches. The CDR3 bases are TGCGCCAGCAGCCAAGATCGGTGGACAGGGGCTGAAGCTTTCTTT. Translating gives CASSQDRWTGAEAFF.

This clonotype was seen a few times. The chain is built from TRBV23-1 and TRBJ1-5; D unresolved. TRBV23-1 is flagged as an ORF with uncertain function. The CDR3 has 17 amino acids. V was shortened by 2 bases and J by 2 bases, with 16 bases between the two germline ends. The CDR3 DNA reads TGCGCCAGCAGTCAAAGAGATCTGAGGAATGGCAATCAGCCCCAGCATTTT. The encoded protein is CASSQRDLRNGNQPQHF.

The rearrangement uses TRBV6-2 or TRBV6-3 and TRBJ2-1; D possibly corresponds to TRBD2 (6 bases). Germline V gene data show CDR1 as MNHEY and CDR2 as SVGEGT. The CDR3 is 15 amino acids. The germline V and J ends were trimmed by 2 bases and 7 bases, with 15 bases remaining between them. The CDR3 nucleotides read TGTGCCAGCAGTTACCGCGGGACTCCGATTAATGAGCAGTTCTTC. Its translation is CASSYRGTPINEQFF.

The chain joins TRBV7-3 to TRBJ2-3; D is perhaps TRBD2 (6 bases). Trimming shortened V by 5 bases and J by 8 bases, and 11 bases separated the two germline ends. The CDR3 covers 12 residues. From germline, CDR1 is SGHTA and CDR2 FQGTGA. Here the CDR3 reads CASSPAGGTQYF. DNA for the CDR3: TGTGCCAGCAGCCCCGCCGGGGGTACGCAGTATTTT.

This clonotype was found a few times. This rearrangement joins TRBV7-2 to TRBJ1-1, with TRBD1 matching over 10 bases. CDR1 SGHTA and CDR2 FQGNSA come from the germline V gene. V was pared by 5 bases and J by 4 bases, with 10 bases of the junction left unmatched. The CDR3 is 16 residues long. The CDR3 loop is CASSPETGGRGTEAFF. CDR3 bases: TGTGCCAGCAGCCCTGAGACAGGGGGCAGGGGCACTGAAGCTTTCTTT. The whole variable domain, filled in from reference TRBV7-2 and TRBJ1-1, reads GAGVSQSPSNKVTEKGKDVELRCDPISGHTALYWYRQSLGQGLEFLIYFQGNSAPDKSGLPSDRFSAERTGGSVSTLTIQRTQQEDSAVYLCASSPETGGRGTEAFFGQGTRLTVV.

This clonotype was found a few times. The J gene is TRBJ1-1, the V gene TRBV12-3 or TRBV12-4; 9 bases agree with TRBD1. The CDR3 runs 14 residues. Trimming took 5 bases from V and 5 from J; bases not matched to a gene: 6. Here the CDR3 DNA reads TGTGCCAGCAGTCAGGACAGGGGTTGGACTGAAGCTTTCTTT. Amino acid sequence: CASSQDRGWTEAFF.

This clonotype was found many times. This sequence joins TRBV9 and TRBJ2-1; perhaps TRBD2 as D (5 bases). Trimming cost V 3 bases and J 10 bases, with 14 bases left between them. The CDR3 covers 13 residues. CDR1 and CDR2 from the germline V gene are SGDLS and YYNGEE. The CDR3 is CASSGPRDHEQFF. CDR3 coding DNA: TGTGCCAGCAGCGGCCCCCGGGATCACGAGCAGTTCTTC.

This chain connects TRBV24-1 to TRBJ2-1; perhaps TRBD1 as D (7 bases). The ends were cut back, 4 bases at V and 8 bases at J, with 17 bases in the middle. Germline CDR1 is KGHDR and CDR2 is SFDVKD. CDR3 length: 15 residues. In DNA form, the CDR3 reads TGTGCCACCAGTGAAAGGTCAGGGGGAGGTTATGAGCAGTTCTTC. Residues: CATSERSGGGYEQFF.

This clonotype was observed a few times. The J gene is TRBJ2-7, the V gene TRBV13; maybe TRBD2 (6 bases). The germline gives CDR1 PRHDT, CDR2 FYEKMQ (reference sequence). This CDR3 has 15 residues. V lost 0 bases and J 3 bases, leaving 12 bases between the germline ends. CDR3 coding DNA: TGTGCCAGCAGCTTAGGCCGAGGCGGGATCTACGAGCAGTACGTC. It translates to CASSLGRGGIYEQYV.